This entry lists 11 T cell receptor beta chains sequenced from one sample in a study of shared clonotypes between healthy human individuals. Sequencing was performed with immunoSEQ multiplex PCR; in TCRdb, only in-frame clones are kept and a portion is missing. Found here are some 1.5 million clones, roughly 97% of them singletons; the top ten hold 1.2%. Sequenced: naive CD4+ T cells sorted from blood. Subset reported: CD45RA+ positively selected. These receptors all stem from a man younger than 40 in good health.

The V call is TRBV5-4, the J call TRBJ2-5; D might be TRBD1 (6 bases). The CDR3 consists of 14 residues. Germline values: CDR1 SGHNT, CDR2 YYREEE (reference sequence). V was cut by 3 bases and J by 5 bases, with 14 bases left in between. CDR3 nucleotides: TGTGCCAGCAGCTCTAGGGGGATCCGGGAGACCCAGTACTTC. It codes for CASSSRGIRETQYF.

This chain connects TRBV5-5 to TRBJ2-5, with a weak D call TRBD1 (6 bases). The ends were cut back, 4 bases at V and 5 bases at J, with 15 bases in the middle. This CDR3 is 14 amino acids long. Germline V CDR1 and CDR2: SGHKS, YYEKEE (reference sequence). The CDR3 DNA sequence: TGTGCCAGCAGCCCCACAGGGAATTCGGAGACCCAGTACTTC. Protein product: CASSPTGNSETQYF.

The rearrangement uses TRBV5-1 and TRBJ2-7; D may be TRBD1 (6 bases). The V end was cut by 7 bases, the J end by 0 bases, with 14 bases between. The CDR3 covers 14 residues. Germline CDR1 and CDR2: SGHRS and YFSETQ. In nucleotides, the CDR3 is TGCGCCAGCTACAGGGACGGATTCTCCTACGAGCAGTACTTC. This encodes CASYRDGFSYEQYF.

The rearrangement links TRBV5-5 to TRBJ2-1, with no clear D. V lost 4 bases to trimming and J lost 0 bases, with 11 bases between them. This CDR3 region has 15 residues. CDR1 is SGHKS and CDR2 is YYEKEE in the germline V gene (reference sequence). The DNA for the CDR3 is TGTGCCAGCAGCCCCTTCGAGAGCTCCTACAATGAGCAGTTCTTC. Translation gives CASSPFESSYNEQFF.

The chain joins TRBV5-3 to TRBJ2-5; a weak D match, TRBD1 (5 bases). TRBV5-3 qualifies as an ORF whose function is uncertain. This CDR3 contains 13 residues. V gave up 4 bases and J gave up 4 bases, with 11 bases separating them. CDR3 in DNA: TGTGCCAGAAGCGTCGGAAGGGGAGAGACCCAGTACTTC. It is translated as CARSVGRGETQYF.

V usage is TRBV5-4 and J usage is TRBJ2-3; TRBD2 agrees at 7 bases. Germline V gene lookup returns CDR1 SGHNT and CDR2 YYREEE (reference sequence). V lost 3 bases and J lost 4; bases outside the gene matches: 14. The CDR3 spans 17 residues. CDR3 protein: CASSSNNPGLIADTQYF. CDR3 sequence (DNA): TGTGCCAGCAGCTCGAACAACCCGGGACTAATTGCAGATACGCAGTATTTT. The whole variable domain, filled in from reference TRBV5-4 and TRBJ2-3, reads ETGVTQSPTHLIKTRGQQVTLRCSSQSGHNTVSWYQQALGQGPQFIFQYYREEENGRGNFPPRFSGLQFPNYSSELNVNALELDDSALYLCASSSNNPGLIADTQYFGPGTRLTVL.

The chain employs TRBV5-1 and TRBJ2-3; D uncertain. There are 12 residues in the CDR3. V was shortened by 0 bases and J by 8 bases, with 7 bases between the two germline ends. The germline CDR1 and CDR2 sequences are SGHRS and YFSETQ. The CDR3 here is CASSLGVGTQYF. CDR3 coding DNA: TGCGCCAGCAGCTTGGGGGTCGGTACGCAGTATTTT.

The V call is TRBV6-6, the J call TRBJ1-1; unclear D gene. The CDR3 has 13 amino acids. The germline CDR1 and CDR2 sequences are MNHNY and SVGAGI (reference sequence). V was shortened by 2 bases and J by 1 base, with 5 bases between the two germline ends. The CDR3 nucleotides read TGTGCCAGCAGTTACGAACGGAACACTGAAGCTTTCTTT. It encodes CASSYERNTEAFF.

The chain recombines TRBV19 with TRBJ1-1; a weak D match, TRBD1 (5 bases). CDR1 and CDR2 from the germline V gene are LNHDA and SQIVND (reference sequence). This CDR3 has 13 amino acids. The V gene lost 7 bases and the J gene lost 4 bases, with 13 bases spanning the gap. The CDR3 loop is CASKRTGGTEAFF. The CDR3, as DNA: TGTGCCAGTAAAAGAACAGGAGGCACTGAAGCTTTCTTT.

This sequence joins TRBV7-6 and TRBJ2-5; 7 nucleotides match TRBD2. Germline trimming cut 5 bases from V and 4 bases from J; bases unmatched to any gene: 10. The CDR3 is 15 amino acids. Germline CDR1 is SGHVS and CDR2 is FNYEAQ. The CDR3, as DNA: TGTGCCAGCAGCCCACTGGGGGGGAGGGCAGAGACCCAGTACTTC. It specifies CASSPLGGRAETQYF.

As to this clone: Other nucleotide sequences from this sample produce the same CDR3. This chain links TRBV18 with TRBJ2-7; the match to TRBD2 covers 8 bases. CDR1 KGHSH and CDR2 LQKENI come from the germline V gene. The CDR3 is 15 residues long. J gave up 0 bases and V 3 bases, and 4 bases lay outside the gene matches. CDR3 loop: CASSPLAGSSYEQYF. The CDR3 nucleotides are TGTGCCAGCTCACCCTTAGCGGGGAGCTCCTACGAGCAGTACTTC. The complete variable domain, with remaining parts taken from reference TRBV18 and TRBJ2-7, reads NAGVMQNPRHLVRRRGQEARLRCSPMKGHSHVYWYRQLPEEGLKFMVYLQKENIIDESGMPKERFSAEFPKEGPSILRIQQVVRGDSAAYFCASSPLAGSSYEQYFGPGTRLTVT.